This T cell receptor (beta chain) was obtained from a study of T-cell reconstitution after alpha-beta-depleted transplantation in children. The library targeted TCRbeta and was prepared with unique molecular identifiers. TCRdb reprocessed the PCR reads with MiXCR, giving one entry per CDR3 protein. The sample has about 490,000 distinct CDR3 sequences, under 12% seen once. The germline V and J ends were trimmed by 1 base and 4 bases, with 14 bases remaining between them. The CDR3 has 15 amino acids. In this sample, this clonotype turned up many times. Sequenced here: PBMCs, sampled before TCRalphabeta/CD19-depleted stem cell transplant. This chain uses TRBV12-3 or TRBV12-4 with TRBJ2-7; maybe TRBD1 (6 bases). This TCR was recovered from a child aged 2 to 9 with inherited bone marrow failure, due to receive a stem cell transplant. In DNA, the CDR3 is TGTGCCAGCAGTTTAGATTCATCAGGGGAGTACGAGCAGTACTTC. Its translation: CASSLDSSGEYEQYF.